The clone carrying this TCR beta chain has ten or more counts. The antigen is not known. The CDR3 loop spans 15 amino acids. The V segment lost 6 bases and the J segment 8 bases; nucleotides outside the gene matches: 8. Germline V lookup: CDR1 SGHVS, CDR2 FNYEAQ. This sample stems from a study of T cells in Graves' hyperthyroidism and ophthalmopathy. TCR beta CDR3 sequences were amplified from RNA transcripts. In the first-round RT-PCR of the TCR CDR3, the HTBI primer set was used. A single record per CDR3 protein comes from TCRdb applying MiXCR to the multiplex PCR reads. The repertoire holds 300,000 or so distinct CDR3 sequences, with over 20% as singletons. The study's findings and limits: In blood, most of the thyroid clonotypes expanded above 0.001 were also present.

The sequence derives from a woman in her fifties or sixties with Graves' hyperthyroidism. The material sequenced was blood. The genes are TRBV7-6 and TRBJ2-2; 11 bases align to TRBD2. The CDR3 DNA sequence: TGTGCCAGCAGAGTAGCGGGGGGGCCGATGGGGGAGCTGTTTTTT. Translated: CASRVAGGPMGELFF.